This T cell receptor (beta chain) was identified during a study of T cell responses to AZD1222 COVID-19 vaccine (dated by TCRdb to about 2021). Describing the broader study: TCR sequencing covered fewer than 250 trial participants: around 210 given two doses of AZD1222 and approximately 26 given two doses of MenACWY control vaccine. Enrollment into the trials was organized by age into subgroups of 18-55, 56-69 and 70-plus years, and those subgroups contained roughly 150, 30 and 60 TCR-sequenced participants, respectively. Paper-wide results and their limitations: Participants were mostly white British and included more females than males, and it was suggested by the authors that clonal diversity may have been underestimated. Conclusions about previously exposed vaccinees were limited because only six AZD1222 recipients were SARS-CoV-2 seropositive at baseline. After two AZD1222 doses, spike-specific TCR breadth and depth were significantly higher than at day 0 and than in MenACWY recipients. Because no day 14 peak-response samples were available, the repertoires could be characterized only after the peak T cell response. Reportedly, almost half of the unique spike-specific TCRs recognized epitopes lying outside the regions that are mutated in the B.1.351 and B.1.1.7 variants. The 56-69-year group was small, and its depth increase did not reach significance, likely because of low power. CD4 TCRs associated with the vaccine covered the entire spike protein, and the dominant responses were in regions 160-218 and 743-854.

Points on this clone: Its antigen specificity is not known. Base quality data are lacking; no much larger clone is found one base away.

Interpreted using the paper, the time point label stands for: about 28 days (+/-7) after the second vaccine dose. AZD1222 recipients given second doses at about 4 weeks or at about 12 weeks were pooled, since spike-specific TCR depth and breadth were not found to differ between the two schedules. Vaccinee samples were obtained from the UK trials COV001 and COV002, which included a single-blind randomized controlled phase 2/3 trial of AZD1222 (ChAdOx1 nCoV-19) in healthy adults. For TCRbeta chain sequencing, PBMC samples from trial participants were taken at day 0 and at day 28 after the second dose. The CDR3 regions of human TCRbeta chains were analyzed by immunosequencing. The paper's data handling went like this. TCRs in the repertoires were compared against a reference library of SARS-CoV-2-specific TCRs that had been generated with the MIRA antigen-specificity platform. Breadth meant the fraction of unique TCRs that were SARS-CoV-2-associated, whereas depth meant the fraction of total T cells that were SARS-CoV-2-associated. Using the MIRA data, every spike-specific TCR was mapped to the spike region that the TCR reacted to and assigned to either a CD4 or a CD8 class. Log10-transformed breadth and depth values were compared by one-way ANOVA with Sidak's multiple comparisons tests. Entries here come from immuneACCESS through TCRdb and include only in-frame sequences with V and J called. Some clones fail to appear in such tables; in the studies checked, an unresolved V gene covers under half of the shortfall, and the cause of the remainder is unknown. The DNA gave D and trimming, while V, J and clone size come from that table. Here the sample has tens of thousands of clones; around nine tenths occur a single time. The ten largest make up roughly 11% of the sample.

The sequence derives from an adult who received the AZD1222 COVID-19 vaccine. Source: peripheral blood, taken 28 days after the second AZD1222 dose.

The base sequence is TGTGCCATCAGTGATCAGGACAGGGCCTATAATTCACCCCTCCACTTT. Its coded protein is CAISDQDRAYNSPLHF. The chain joins TRBV10-3 to TRBJ1-6; TRBD1 lines up with 8 middle nucleotides. The CDR3 runs 16 residues from the cysteine to the phenylalanine. The DNA shown is the 48-base CDR3, in frame from base 1. Trimmed from V: 3 bases; trimmed from J: 2 bases; junction bases lacking a gene match: 3. The germline V gene gives CDR1 as ENHRY and CDR2 as SYGVKD.